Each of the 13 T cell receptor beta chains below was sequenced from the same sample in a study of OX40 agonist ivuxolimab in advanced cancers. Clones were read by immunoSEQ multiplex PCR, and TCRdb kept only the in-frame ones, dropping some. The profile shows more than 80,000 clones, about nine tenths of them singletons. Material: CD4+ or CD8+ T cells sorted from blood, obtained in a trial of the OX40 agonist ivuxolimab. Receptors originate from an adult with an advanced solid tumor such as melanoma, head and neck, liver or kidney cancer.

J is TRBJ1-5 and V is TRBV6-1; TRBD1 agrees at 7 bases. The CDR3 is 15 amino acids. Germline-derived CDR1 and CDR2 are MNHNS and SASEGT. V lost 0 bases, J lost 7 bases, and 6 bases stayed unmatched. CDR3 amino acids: CASSEARTGQQPQHF. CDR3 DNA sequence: TGTGCCAGCAGTGAAGCCCGGACAGGCCAACAGCCCCAGCATTTT.

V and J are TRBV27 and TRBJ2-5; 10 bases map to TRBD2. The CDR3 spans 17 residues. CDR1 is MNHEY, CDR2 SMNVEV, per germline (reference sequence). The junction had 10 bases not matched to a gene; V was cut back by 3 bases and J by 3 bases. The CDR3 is CASSFWAASGSKETQYF. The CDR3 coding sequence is TGTGCCAGCAGTTTTTGGGCGGCTAGCGGGAGTAAAGAGACCCAGTACTTC.

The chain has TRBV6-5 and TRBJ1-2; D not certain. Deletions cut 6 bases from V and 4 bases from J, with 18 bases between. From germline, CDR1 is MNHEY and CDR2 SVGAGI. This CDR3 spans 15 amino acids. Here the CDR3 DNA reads TGTGCCAGCAGCCGAGTTAGGTCGGAGATCTATGGCTACACCTTC. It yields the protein CASSRVRSEIYGYTF.

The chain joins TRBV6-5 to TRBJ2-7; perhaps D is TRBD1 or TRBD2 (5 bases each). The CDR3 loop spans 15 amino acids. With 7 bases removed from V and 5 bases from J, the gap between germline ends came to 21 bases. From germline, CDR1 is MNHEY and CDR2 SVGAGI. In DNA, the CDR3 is TGTGCCAGCACCGAATACGAGGGGCGTCGGAACGAGCAGTACTTC. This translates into CASTEYEGRRNEQYF.

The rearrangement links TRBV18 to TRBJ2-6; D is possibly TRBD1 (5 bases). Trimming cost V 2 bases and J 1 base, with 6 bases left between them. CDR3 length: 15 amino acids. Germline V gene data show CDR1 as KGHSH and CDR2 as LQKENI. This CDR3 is CASSPDSSGANVLTF. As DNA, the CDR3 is TGTGCCAGCTCACCAGACAGTTCTGGGGCCAACGTCCTGACTTTC.

CDR3 amino acids: CASSSSVSSYEQYF. In DNA form, the CDR3 reads TGTGCCAGCAGCTCTAGCGTGAGCTCCTACGAGCAGTACTTC. V gene TRBV9 combines with J gene TRBJ2-7, with D maybe TRBD2 (6 bases). The germline gives CDR1 SGDLS, CDR2 YYNGEE. With 4 bases removed from V and 0 bases from J, the gap between germline ends came to 11 bases. This CDR3 is 14 amino acids long.

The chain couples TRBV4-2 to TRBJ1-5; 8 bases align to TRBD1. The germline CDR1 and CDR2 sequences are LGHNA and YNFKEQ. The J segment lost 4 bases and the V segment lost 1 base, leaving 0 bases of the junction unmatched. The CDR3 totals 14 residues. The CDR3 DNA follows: TGTGCCAGCAGCCAAGGGACAGGGAATCAGCCCCAGCATTTT. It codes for CASSQGTGNQPQHF.

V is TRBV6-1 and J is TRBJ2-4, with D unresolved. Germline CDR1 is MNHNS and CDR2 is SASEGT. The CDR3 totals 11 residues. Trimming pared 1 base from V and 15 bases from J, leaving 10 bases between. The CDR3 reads CASSEGGMLYF. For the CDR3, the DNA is TGTGCCAGCAGTGAAGGGGGAATGCTGTACTTC.

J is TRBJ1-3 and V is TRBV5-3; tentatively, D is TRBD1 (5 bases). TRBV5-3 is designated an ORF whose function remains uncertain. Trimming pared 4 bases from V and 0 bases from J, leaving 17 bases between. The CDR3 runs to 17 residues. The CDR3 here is CARSVRTPLNSGNTIYF. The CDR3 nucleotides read TGTGCCAGAAGCGTCAGGACACCTTTAAACTCTGGAAACACCATATATTTT.

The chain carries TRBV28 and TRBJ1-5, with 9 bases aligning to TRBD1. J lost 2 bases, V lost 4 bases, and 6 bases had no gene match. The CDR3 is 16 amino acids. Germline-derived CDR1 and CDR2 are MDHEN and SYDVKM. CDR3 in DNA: TGTGCCAGCAGTTCCAGGACAGGGGTGGGCAATCAGCCCCAGCATTTT. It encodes CASSSRTGVGNQPQHF.

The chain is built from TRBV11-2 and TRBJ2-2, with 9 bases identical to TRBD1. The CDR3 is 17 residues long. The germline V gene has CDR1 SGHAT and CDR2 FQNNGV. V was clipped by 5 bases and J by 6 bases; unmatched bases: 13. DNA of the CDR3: TGTGCCAGCAGCCCGCTTCTAGGACAGGGGTACGCCGGGGAGCTGTTTTTT. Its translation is CASSPLLGQGYAGELFF.

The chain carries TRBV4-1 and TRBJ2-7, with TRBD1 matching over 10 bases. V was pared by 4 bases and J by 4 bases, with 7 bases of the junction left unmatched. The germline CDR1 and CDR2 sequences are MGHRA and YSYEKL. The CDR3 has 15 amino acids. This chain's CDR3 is CASSLNQDRGYEQYF. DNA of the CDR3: TGCGCCAGCAGCCTAAACCAGGACAGGGGGTACGAGCAGTACTTC.

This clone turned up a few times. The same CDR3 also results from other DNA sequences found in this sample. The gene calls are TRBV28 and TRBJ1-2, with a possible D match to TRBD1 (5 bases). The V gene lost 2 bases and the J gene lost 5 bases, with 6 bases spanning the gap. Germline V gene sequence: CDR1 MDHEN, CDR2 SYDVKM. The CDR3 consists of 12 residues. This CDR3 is CASSLGGYGYTF. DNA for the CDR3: TGTGCCAGCAGTTTAGGGGGTTATGGCTACACCTTC.